The 28 T cell receptor beta chains below were found in one sample sequenced in a study of blood T cell repertoires in COVID-19. Data came from immunoSEQ multiplex PCR; TCRdb stores just in-frame clones and leaves some out. Of roughly 160,000 clones listed, approximately 85% are singletons. Sample: peripheral blood. These receptors were collected from a man aged 35-49 years with acute or convalescent COVID-19.

This clone was counted a single time. The chain has TRBV5-1 and TRBJ2-3, with D perhaps matching TRBD2 (7 bases). In germline, CDR1 is SGHRS, CDR2 YFSETQ. Trimming cost V 1 base and J 4 bases, with 13 bases left between them. CDR3 size: 15 residues. This CDR3 is CASSLRGAPPDTQYF. The CDR3 bases are TGCGCCAGCAGCTTGCGGGGGGCGCCCCCAGATACGCAGTATTTT. Full variable domain (rest looked up from reference TRBV5-1 and TRBJ2-3): KAGVTQTPRYLIKTRGQQVTLSCSPISGHRSVSWYQQTPGQGLQFLFEYFSETQRNKGNFPGRFSGRQFSNSRSEMNVSTLELGDSALYLCASSLRGAPPDTQYFGPGTRLTVL.

This sequence joins TRBV29-1 and TRBJ2-3; D is ambiguous. The V gene lost 2 bases and the J gene lost 5 bases, with 5 bases spanning the gap. Germline V gives CDR1 SQVTM, CDR2 ANQGSEA. The CDR3 covers 11 residues. Here the CDR3 reads CSVETRDTQYF. In nucleotides, the CDR3 is TGCAGCGTTGAAACGAGAGATACGCAGTATTTT.

The rearrangement links TRBV4-3 to TRBJ2-7; 9 bases map to TRBD2. This CDR3 contains 14 residues. Germline lookup yields CDR1 LGHNA and CDR2 YSLEER. Trimming at V came to 4 bases and at J to 5 bases, leaving 6 bases not matched to a gene. The CDR3 bases are TGCGCCAGCAGCCCCCTAGCGGGGAGACACGAGCAGTACTTC. It encodes CASSPLAGRHEQYF.

V and J are TRBV5-4 and TRBJ1-6; TRBD1 is a possible D gene (5 bases). The CDR3 has 14 amino acids. V gave up 2 bases and J gave up 8 bases, with 11 bases separating them. Germline CDR1 reads SGHNT; CDR2 reads YYREEE (reference sequence). The CDR3 DNA is TGTGCCAGCAGCTTCGACAGTTCCTATTCACCCCTCCACTTT. Amino acid sequence: CASSFDSSYSPLHF. Supplemented by reference TRBV5-4 and TRBJ1-6, the full variable domain reads ETGVTQSPTHLIKTRGQQVTLRCSSQSGHNTVSWYQQALGQGPQFIFQYYREEENGRGNFPPRFSGLQFPNYSSELNVNALELDDSALYLCASSFDSSYSPLHFGNGTRLTVT.

The chain carries TRBV7-6 and TRBJ2-5; the D is unclear. The germline V and J ends were trimmed by 0 bases and 0 bases, with 8 bases remaining between them. Germline V gene data show CDR1 as SGHVS and CDR2 as FNYEAQ. The CDR3 is 15 residues long. The CDR3 loop reads CASSLAAYNQETQYF. As DNA, the CDR3 is TGTGCCAGCAGCTTAGCAGCCTATAACCAAGAGACCCAGTACTTC.

V usage is TRBV27 and J usage is TRBJ2-1; 9 bases agree with TRBD2. The CDR3 is 14 residues long. With V trimmed by 8 bases and J by 7 bases, 9 bases remained unmatched. Looked up from germline, CDR1 is MNHEY and CDR2 is SMNVEV (reference sequence). CDR3 coding DNA: TGTGCCAGCGCAAGCGGGGGGAGCTATAATGAGCAGTTCTTC. It is translated as CASASGGSYNEQFF.

A few counts support this clone. The chain links TRBV19 to TRBJ2-3; D unresolved. Trimming pared 3 bases from V and 0 bases from J, leaving 4 bases between. Germline V gives CDR1 LNHDA, CDR2 SQIVND (reference sequence). The CDR3 is 13 residues long. The DNA for the CDR3 is TGTGCCAGTAGTATCGGTAGCACAGATACGCAGTATTTT. It encodes CASSIGSTDTQYF.

This rearrangement joins TRBV7-9 to TRBJ1-2; 9 positions match TRBD1. CDR1 is SEHNR, CDR2 FQNEAQ, per germline (reference sequence). This CDR3 spans 15 amino acids. The trim removed 3 bases at V and 7 bases at J, leaving 9 bases unmatched. The CDR3 reads CASSFSGTGRIGYTF. As DNA, the CDR3 is TGTGCCAGCAGCTTTTCAGGGACAGGGAGAATTGGCTACACCTTC.

CDR3 nucleotides: TGTGCCAGCAGCCAAGAATTGCCGGGGAACACTGAAGCTTTCTTT. Protein product: CASSQELPGNTEAFF. The V gene is TRBV3-1 (or the pseudogene TRBV3-2), the J gene TRBJ1-1, with D uncertain. This CDR3 comprises 15 residues. Trimming stripped 0 bases from V and 1 base from J, with 9 bases between. CDR1 is LGHDT and CDR2 is YNNKEL in the germline V gene (reference sequence).

This chain uses TRBV10-1 with TRBJ2-7, with 7 bases lining up with TRBD1. This CDR3 has 14 amino acids. V gave up 2 bases and J gave up 3 bases; unmatched junction bases: 4. Germline CDR1 is WNHNN and CDR2 is SYGVQD (reference sequence). The CDR3 sequence: CASSEGDSFYEQYF. Here the CDR3 DNA reads TGCGCCAGCAGTGAGGGGGACAGTTTCTACGAGCAGTACTTC.

The V call is TRBV7-7, the J call TRBJ2-1; 12 bases are shared with TRBD1. Germline values: CDR1 SSHAT, CDR2 FNYEAQ (reference sequence). With 4 bases clipped from V and 10 bases from J, the junction kept 8 bases outside the gene matches. The CDR3 length is 15 residues. CDR3 sequence reads: CASSSGTGGLGEQFF. The DNA for the CDR3 is TGTGCCAGCAGCTCCGGGACAGGGGGCTTAGGAGAGCAGTTCTTC. The entire variable domain, with the rest obtained from reference TRBV7-7 and TRBJ2-1, is as follows: GAGVSQSPRYKVTKRGQDVTLRCDPISSHATLYWYQQALGQGPEFLTYFNYEAQPDKSGLPSDRFSAERPEGSISTLTIQRTEQRDSAMYRCASSSGTGGLGEQFFGPGTRLTVL.

This chain links TRBV3-1 (or the pseudogene TRBV3-2) with TRBJ1-2; D is ambiguous. V dropped 0 bases and J dropped 8 bases, with 13 bases sitting between them. This CDR3 contains 14 residues. CDR1 is LGHDT and CDR2 is YNNKEL in the germline V gene (reference sequence). The CDR3: CASSQESPFLGYTF. The CDR3 coding sequence is TGTGCCAGCAGCCAAGAGTCCCCCTTTCTCGGCTACACCTTC.

The V gene is TRBV21-1, the J gene TRBJ1-6; the tabulated D call, TRBD1, remains unverified against the DNA. TRBV21-1 is designated a pseudogene. The length of the CDR3 is 16 residues. The CDR3 region has the DNA TGTGCCAGCAGCAAACCCGGGACAGGGTGGGGTTCACCCCTCCACTTT. Protein product: CASSKPGTGWGSPLHF.

V is TRBV5-1 and J is TRBJ2-3, with 8 bases matching TRBD2. The CDR3 sequence is 15 residues long. Germline trimming cut 8 bases from V and 0 bases from J; bases unmatched to any gene: 8. The germline gives CDR1 SGHRS, CDR2 YFSETQ. CDR3 DNA sequence: TGCGCCAGTCTCCTTAGCGGGGCGAGCACAGATACGCAGTATTTT. The encoded protein is CASLLSGASTDTQYF.

V and J are TRBV18 and TRBJ2-7; 9 bases fit TRBD1. The V gene's germline CDR1 is KGHSH and CDR2 LQKENI. The CDR3 is made up of 17 amino acids. After removal of 2 bases from V and 5 bases from J, the junction contained 13 bases not matched to a gene. The CDR3 loop reads CASSPITTGGSPHEQYF. For the CDR3, the DNA is TGTGCCAGCTCACCAATTACAACAGGGGGCTCCCCTCACGAGCAGTACTTC. Looking up the rest from reference TRBV18 and TRBJ2-7 gives the full variable domain: NAGVMQNPRHLVRRRGQEARLRCSPMKGHSHVYWYRQLPEEGLKFMVYLQKENIIDESGMPKERFSAEFPKEGPSILRIQQVVRGDSAAYFCASSPITTGGSPHEQYFGPGTRLTVT.

The CDR3: CASSLVYLNEQFF. CDR3 nucleotides: TGCGCCAGCAGCTTGGTTTATCTCAATGAGCAGTTCTTC. The V gene is TRBV5-1, the J gene TRBJ2-1; D uncertain. The V gene's germline CDR1 is SGHRS and CDR2 YFSETQ. This CDR3 contains 13 residues. The V end was cut by 0 bases, the J end by 6 bases, with 7 bases between.

The J gene is TRBJ1-1, the V gene TRBV15; possibly TRBD1 for D (5 bases). CDR3 length equals 14 residues. Germline values: CDR1 LNHNV, CDR2 YYDKDF (reference sequence). With 6 bases removed from V and 4 bases from J, the gap between germline ends came to 15 bases. CDR3 in DNA: TGTGCCACCAGTACGGGGGGGAGAACCACTGAAGCTTTCTTT. Protein sequence: CATSTGGRTTEAFF.

The rearrangement links TRBV12-3 or TRBV12-4 to TRBJ1-1; 7 bases are shared with TRBD1. V lost 0 bases, J lost 8 bases, and 3 bases stayed unmatched. The CDR3 runs to 13 residues. CDR3: CASSLARGGEAFF. The CDR3 DNA is TGTGCCAGCAGTTTAGCGCGAGGGGGCGAAGCTTTCTTT.

V and J are TRBV2 and TRBJ1-2; D gene uncertain. This CDR3 spans 11 amino acids. V was shortened by 8 bases and J by 4 bases, with 8 bases between the two germline ends. Germline V CDR1 and CDR2: SNHLY, FYNNEI. This chain's CDR3 is CASGDTYGYTF. The CDR3 DNA follows: TGTGCCAGCGGAGATACCTATGGCTACACCTTC.

V usage is TRBV18 and J usage is TRBJ1-1, with TRBD1 matching over 8 bases. The CDR3 is made up of 14 amino acids. The germline CDR1 and CDR2 sequences are KGHSH and LQKENI. V lost 6 bases to trimming and J lost 4 bases; unmatched junction nucleotides: 7. CDR3 nucleotide sequence: TGTGCCAGCTCCCCTAACGGACAGGGCACTGAAGCTTTCTTT. It codes for CASSPNGQGTEAFF.

J is TRBJ2-1 and V is TRBV7-2; D might be TRBD1 (5 bases). The V end lost 0 bases, the J end lost 1 base, and 7 bases lay between the germline ends. In germline, CDR1 is SGHTA, CDR2 FQGNSA. The CDR3 consists of 15 residues. In DNA, the CDR3 is TGTGCCAGCAGCTTAGCAACAGGTTCCTACAATGAGCAGTTCTTC. Translated: CASSLATGSYNEQFF. Supplemented by reference TRBV7-2 and TRBJ2-1, the full variable domain reads GAGVSQSPSNKVTEKGKDVELRCDPISGHTALYWYRQSLGQGLEFLIYFQGNSAPDKSGLPSDRFSAERTGGSVSTLTIQRTQQEDSAVYLCASSLATGSYNEQFFGPGTRLTVL.

This sequence joins TRBV12-3 or TRBV12-4 and TRBJ1-1; unclear D gene. The CDR3 extends over 12 amino acids. Trimming took off 7 bases at V and 10 bases at J, with 16 bases between the two ends. The CDR3 region is CASTDYWGAAFF. In DNA, the CDR3 is TGTGCCAGCACCGACTATTGGGGAGCAGCTTTCTTT.

About this clone: A junction end diverges from the germline sequence, so it may reflect a read error. The V call is TRBV11-2, the J call TRBJ1-3, with 10 bases matching TRBD1. CDR1 and CDR2 (germline): SGHAT, FQNNGV. This CDR3 is 16 amino acids long. The CDR3 loop is CASSSGDRGGSPFAEF. CDR3 nucleotide sequence: TGTGCCAGCAGCTCCGGGGACAGGGGAGGGAGTCCATTCGCGGAATTT.

This clone was recorded a few times. The genes are TRBV7-9 and TRBJ2-1, with 7 bases lining up with TRBD2. Per germline, CDR1 SEHNR and CDR2 FQNEAQ (reference sequence). The CDR3 is 16 amino acids. J gave up 5 bases and V 5 bases, and 12 bases lay outside the gene matches. The CDR3 reads CASSPKAGTTNNEQFF. The CDR3 DNA reads as TGTGCCAGCAGCCCCAAGGCCGGGACTACGAACAATGAGCAGTTCTTC.

This clone was observed a few times. The chain is built from TRBV3-1 (or the pseudogene TRBV3-2) and TRBJ2-5; 8 bases line up with TRBD1. This CDR3 spans 15 amino acids. Per germline, CDR1 LGHDT and CDR2 YNNKEL (reference sequence). V lost 5 bases and J lost 4; bases outside the gene matches: 9. CDR3 amino acids: CASSYRDRGGETQYF. For the CDR3, the DNA is TGTGCCAGCAGCTACCGAGACAGGGGAGGAGAGACCCAGTACTTC.

The chain couples TRBV6-5 to TRBJ1-5; maybe TRBD1 (5 bases). Per germline, CDR1 MNHEY and CDR2 SVGAGI. V lost 8 bases, J lost 5 bases, and 16 bases lay in between. The CDR3 has 14 residues. In DNA, the CDR3 is TGTGCCAGCTCCCCAAGGGGCCTCTATCAGCCCCAGCATTTT. Its protein product is CASSPRGLYQPQHF.

This clone was detected only once. J is TRBJ2-7 and V is TRBV3-1 (or the pseudogene TRBV3-2); weak D call: TRBD1 (7 bases). Germline values: CDR1 LGHDT, CDR2 YNNKEL (reference sequence). CDR3 length equals 14 residues. Trimming took off 10 bases at V and 0 bases at J, with 16 bases between the two ends. The CDR3 spells CATQGGLHSYEQYF. The CDR3 bases are TGTGCCACCCAGGGGGGTTTACACTCCTACGAGCAGTACTTC.

This chain links TRBV5-5 with TRBJ2-1, with 9 bases that match TRBD2. Trimming removed 4 bases from V and 2 bases from J; junction bases left unmatched: 4. This CDR3 region has 15 residues. Germline CDR1 and CDR2: SGHKS and YYEKEE (reference sequence). CDR3 residues: CASSPAGGTYNEQFF. The CDR3 DNA reads as TGTGCCAGCAGCCCAGCGGGGGGTACCTACAATGAGCAGTTCTTC.